The entry below describes one TCR beta chain. Its antigen is undetermined. The entry originates in a study of T cell responses to AZD1222 COVID-19 vaccine. Study-level findings and limits: Targeting of unmutated variant regions was reportedly seen in nearly half of spike-specific TCRs. Repertoires were obtained solely post-peak T cell response. Females made up more of the donors, who were largely white British, and clonal diversity may have come out too low.

Sequencing was performed with immunoSEQ multiplex PCR; in TCRdb, only in-frame clones are kept and a portion is missing. The sample shows about 190,000 clones, approximately 92% of them seen only once. After removal of 4 bases from V and 1 base from J, the junction contained 5 bases not matched to a gene. From germline, CDR1 is GTSNPN and CDR2 SVGIG (reference sequence). The CDR3 has 14 amino acids. This receptor was taken from an adult in good health. V is TRBV30 and J is TRBJ2-7; the match to TRBD1 covers 9 bases. The sample was peripheral blood, taken on day 0 of AZD1222 vaccination. The CDR3 region has the DNA TGTGCCTGGAATGTTGGACAGGGGTCCTACGAGCAGTACTTC. Translation: CAWNVGQGSYEQYF.